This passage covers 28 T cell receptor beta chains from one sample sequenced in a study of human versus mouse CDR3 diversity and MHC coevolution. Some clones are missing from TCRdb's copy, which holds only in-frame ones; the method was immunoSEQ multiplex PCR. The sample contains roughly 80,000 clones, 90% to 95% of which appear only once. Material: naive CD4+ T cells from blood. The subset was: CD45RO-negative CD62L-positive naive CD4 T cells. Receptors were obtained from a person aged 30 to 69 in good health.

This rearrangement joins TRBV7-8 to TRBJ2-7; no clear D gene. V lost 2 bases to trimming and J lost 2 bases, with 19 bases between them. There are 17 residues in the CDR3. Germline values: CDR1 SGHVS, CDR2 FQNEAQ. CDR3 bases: TGTGCCAGCAGCTTATCGAGTCGTGCAGCGCCGACCTACGAGCAGTACTTC. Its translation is CASSLSSRAAPTYEQYF.

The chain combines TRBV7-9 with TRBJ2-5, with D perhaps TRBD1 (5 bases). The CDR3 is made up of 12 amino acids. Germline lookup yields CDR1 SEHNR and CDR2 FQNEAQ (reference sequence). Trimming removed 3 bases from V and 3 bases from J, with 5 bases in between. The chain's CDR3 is CASSLTEETQYF. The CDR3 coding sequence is TGTGCCAGCAGCTTGACAGAAGAGACCCAGTACTTC.

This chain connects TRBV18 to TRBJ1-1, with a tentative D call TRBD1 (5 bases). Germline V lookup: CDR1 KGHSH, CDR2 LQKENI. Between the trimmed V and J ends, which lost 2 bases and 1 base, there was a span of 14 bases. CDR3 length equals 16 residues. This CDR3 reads CASSPSGGKTNTEAFF. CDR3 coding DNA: TGTGCCAGCTCACCATCGGGGGGAAAGACGAACACTGAAGCTTTCTTT.

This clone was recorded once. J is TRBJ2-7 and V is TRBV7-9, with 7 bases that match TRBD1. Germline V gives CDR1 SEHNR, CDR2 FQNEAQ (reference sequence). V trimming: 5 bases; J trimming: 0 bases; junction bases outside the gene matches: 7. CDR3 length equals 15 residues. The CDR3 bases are TGTGCCAGCAGCCTCGAGGGGGCGAGCTCCTACGAGCAGTACTTC. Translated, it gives CASSLEGASSYEQYF.

The chain's CDR3 is CASRATGEAFF. The CDR3 nucleotides are TGTGCCAGCAGGGCGACAGGGGAAGCTTTCTTT. The chain recombines TRBV6-5 with TRBJ1-1, with 7 bases fitting TRBD1. The germline CDR1 and CDR2 sequences are MNHEY and SVGAGI. The V and J ends lost 6 bases and 8 bases, in that order; junction bases with no gene match: 3. The CDR3 is made up of 11 amino acids.

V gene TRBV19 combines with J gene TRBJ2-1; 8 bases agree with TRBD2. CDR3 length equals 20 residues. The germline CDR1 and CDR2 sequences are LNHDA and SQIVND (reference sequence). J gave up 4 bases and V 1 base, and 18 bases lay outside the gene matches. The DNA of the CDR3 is TGTGCCAGTAGTATAGGCTGGGACGGGGGCCGAGTAGCGGGATACAATGAGCAGTTCTTC. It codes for CASSIGWDGGRVAGYNEQFF.

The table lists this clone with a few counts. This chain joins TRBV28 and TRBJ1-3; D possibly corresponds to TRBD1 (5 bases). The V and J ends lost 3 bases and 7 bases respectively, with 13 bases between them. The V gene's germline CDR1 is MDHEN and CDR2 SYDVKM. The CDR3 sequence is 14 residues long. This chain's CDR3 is CASSFGGAGNTIYF. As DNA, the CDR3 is TGTGCCAGCAGTTTTGGAGGGGCGGGGAACACCATATATTTT.

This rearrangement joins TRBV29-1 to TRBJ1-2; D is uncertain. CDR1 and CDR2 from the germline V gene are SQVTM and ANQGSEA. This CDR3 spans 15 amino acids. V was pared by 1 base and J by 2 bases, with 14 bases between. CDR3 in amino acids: CSVEVFGSQNYGYTF. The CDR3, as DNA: TGCAGCGTTGAAGTCTTCGGGTCCCAGAACTATGGCTACACCTTC.

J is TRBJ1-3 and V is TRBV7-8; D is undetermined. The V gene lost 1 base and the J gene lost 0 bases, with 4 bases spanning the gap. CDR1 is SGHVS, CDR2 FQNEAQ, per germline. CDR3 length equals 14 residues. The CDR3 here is CASSLGLSGNTIYF. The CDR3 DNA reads TGTGCCAGCAGCTTAGGGCTCTCTGGAAACACCATATATTTT. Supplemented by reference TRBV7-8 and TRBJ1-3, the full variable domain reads GAGVSQSPRYKVAKRGQDVALRCDPISGHVSLFWYQQALGQGPEFLTYFQNEAQLDKSGLPSDRFFAERPEGSVSTLKIQRTQQEDSAVYLCASSLGLSGNTIYFGEGSWLTVV.

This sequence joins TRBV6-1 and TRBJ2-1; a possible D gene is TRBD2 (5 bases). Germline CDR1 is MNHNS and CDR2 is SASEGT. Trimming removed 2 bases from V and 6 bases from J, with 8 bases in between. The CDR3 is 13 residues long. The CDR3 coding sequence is TGTGCCAGCAGTGAATCGGGGTTCAATGAGCAGTTCTTC. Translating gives CASSESGFNEQFF.

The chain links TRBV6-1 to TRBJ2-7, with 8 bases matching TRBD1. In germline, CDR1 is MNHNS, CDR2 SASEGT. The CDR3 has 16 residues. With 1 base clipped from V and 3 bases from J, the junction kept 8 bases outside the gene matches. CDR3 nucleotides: TGTGCCAGCAGTGAAGATAGGTGGGACAGGAGCTACGAGCAGTACTTC. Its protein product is CASSEDRWDRSYEQYF.

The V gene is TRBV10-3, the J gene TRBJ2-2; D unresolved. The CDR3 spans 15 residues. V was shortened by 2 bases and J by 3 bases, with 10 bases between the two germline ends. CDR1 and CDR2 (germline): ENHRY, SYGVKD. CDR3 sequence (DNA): TGTGCCATCAGTGAGCTTGATGGCTACACCGGGGAGCTGTTTTTT. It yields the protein CAISELDGYTGELFF.

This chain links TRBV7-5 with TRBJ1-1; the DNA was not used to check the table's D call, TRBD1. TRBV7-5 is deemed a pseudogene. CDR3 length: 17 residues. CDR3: CARSLSESDTGNTEAFF. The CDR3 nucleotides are TGTGCCAGAAGCTTAAGCGAGTCGGACACCGGGAACACTGAAGCTTTCTTT.

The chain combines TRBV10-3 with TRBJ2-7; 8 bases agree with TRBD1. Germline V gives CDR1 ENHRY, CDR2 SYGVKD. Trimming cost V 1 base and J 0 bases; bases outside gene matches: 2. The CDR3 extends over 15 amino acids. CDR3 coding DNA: TGTGCCATCAGTGAGTTAACAGGGGGCTCCTACGAGCAGTACTTC. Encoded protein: CAISELTGGSYEQYF.

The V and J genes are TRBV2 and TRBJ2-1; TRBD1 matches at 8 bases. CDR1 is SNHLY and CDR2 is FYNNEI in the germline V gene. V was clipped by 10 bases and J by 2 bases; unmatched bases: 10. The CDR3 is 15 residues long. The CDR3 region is CANRLDRVPYNEQFF. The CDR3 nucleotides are TGTGCCAACCGATTGGACAGGGTACCCTACAATGAGCAGTTCTTC.

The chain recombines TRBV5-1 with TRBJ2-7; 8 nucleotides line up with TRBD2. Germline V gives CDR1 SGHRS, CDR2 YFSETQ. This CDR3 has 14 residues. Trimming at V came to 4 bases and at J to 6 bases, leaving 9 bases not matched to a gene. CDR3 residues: CASSHQRERGEQYF. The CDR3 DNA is TGCGCCAGCAGCCACCAGCGGGAGAGGGGCGAGCAGTACTTC.

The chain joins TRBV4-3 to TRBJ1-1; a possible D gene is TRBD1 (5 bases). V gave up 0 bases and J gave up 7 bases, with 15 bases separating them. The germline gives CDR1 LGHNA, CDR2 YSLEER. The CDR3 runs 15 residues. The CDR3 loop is CASSQDARGGGEAFF. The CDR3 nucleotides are TGCGCCAGCAGCCAAGATGCCCGGGGGGGAGGTGAAGCTTTCTTT.

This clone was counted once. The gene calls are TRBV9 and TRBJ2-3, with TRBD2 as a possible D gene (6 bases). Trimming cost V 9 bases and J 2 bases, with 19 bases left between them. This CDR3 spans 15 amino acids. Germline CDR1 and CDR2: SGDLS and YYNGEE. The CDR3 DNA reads TGTGCCAACCATAGCGGTCGCCGTTTCACAGATACGCAGTATTTT. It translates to CANHSGRRFTDTQYF.

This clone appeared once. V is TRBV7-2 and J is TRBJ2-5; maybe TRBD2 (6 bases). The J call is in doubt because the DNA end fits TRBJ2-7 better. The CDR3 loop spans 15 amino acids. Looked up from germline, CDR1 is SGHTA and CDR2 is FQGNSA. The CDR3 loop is CASSSRDSLTYEQYF. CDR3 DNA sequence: TGTGCCAGCAGCTCCCGGGACTCCCTAACCTACGAGCAGTACTTC.

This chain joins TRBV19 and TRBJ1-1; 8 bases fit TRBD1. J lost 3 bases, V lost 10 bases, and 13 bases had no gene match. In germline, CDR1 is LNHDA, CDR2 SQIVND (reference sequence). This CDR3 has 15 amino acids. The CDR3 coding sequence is TGTGCCACCTACCGACCGGACAGGGAGGACACTGAAGCTTTCTTT. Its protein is CATYRPDREDTEAFF.

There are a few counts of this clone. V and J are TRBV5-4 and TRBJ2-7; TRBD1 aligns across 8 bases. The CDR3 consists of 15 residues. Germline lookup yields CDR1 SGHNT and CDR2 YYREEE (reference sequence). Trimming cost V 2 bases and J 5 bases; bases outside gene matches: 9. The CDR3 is CASSFRDRFINEQYF. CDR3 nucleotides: TGTGCCAGCAGCTTCAGGGACAGGTTCATCAACGAGCAGTACTTC.

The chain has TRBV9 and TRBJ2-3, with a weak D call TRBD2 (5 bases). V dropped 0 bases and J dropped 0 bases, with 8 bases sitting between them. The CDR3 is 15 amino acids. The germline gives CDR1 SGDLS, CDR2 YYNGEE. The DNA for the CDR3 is TGTGCCAGCAGCGTAGCGTGGACTAGCACAGATACGCAGTATTTT. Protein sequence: CASSVAWTSTDTQYF.

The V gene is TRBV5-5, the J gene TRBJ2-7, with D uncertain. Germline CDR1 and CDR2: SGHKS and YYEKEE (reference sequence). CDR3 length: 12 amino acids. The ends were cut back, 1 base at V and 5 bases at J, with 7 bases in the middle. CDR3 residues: CASSLRSDEQYF. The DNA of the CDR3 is TGTGCCAGCAGCTTGCGCTCGGACGAGCAGTACTTC.

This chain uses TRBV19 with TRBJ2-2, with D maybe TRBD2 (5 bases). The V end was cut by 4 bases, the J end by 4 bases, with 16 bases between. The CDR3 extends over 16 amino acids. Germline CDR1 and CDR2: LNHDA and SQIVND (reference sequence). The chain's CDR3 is CASSTPRDSGTGELFF. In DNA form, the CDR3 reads TGTGCCAGTAGTACCCCCCGGGATTCGGGCACCGGGGAGCTGTTTTTT.

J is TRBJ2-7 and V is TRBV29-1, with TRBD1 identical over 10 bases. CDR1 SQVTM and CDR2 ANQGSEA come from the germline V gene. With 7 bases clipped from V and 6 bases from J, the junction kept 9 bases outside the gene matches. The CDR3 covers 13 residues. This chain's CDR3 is CSARRDRGGEQYF. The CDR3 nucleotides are TGCAGCGCTCGCCGGGACAGGGGAGGCGAGCAGTACTTC.

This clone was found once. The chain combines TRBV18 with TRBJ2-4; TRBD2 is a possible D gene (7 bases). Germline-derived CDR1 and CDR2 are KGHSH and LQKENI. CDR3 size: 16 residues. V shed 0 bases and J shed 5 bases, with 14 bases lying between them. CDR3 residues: CASSPPGTGRENIQYF. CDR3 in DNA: TGTGCCAGCTCACCACCGGGAACAGGGAGGGAAAACATTCAGTACTTC.

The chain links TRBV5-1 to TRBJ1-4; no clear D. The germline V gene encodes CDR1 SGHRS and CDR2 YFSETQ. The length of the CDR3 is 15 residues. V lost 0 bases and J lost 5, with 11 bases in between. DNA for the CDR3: TGCGCCAGCAGCTTGGAAAGGCGGTCCAATGAAAAACTGTTTTTT. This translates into CASSLERRSNEKLFF.

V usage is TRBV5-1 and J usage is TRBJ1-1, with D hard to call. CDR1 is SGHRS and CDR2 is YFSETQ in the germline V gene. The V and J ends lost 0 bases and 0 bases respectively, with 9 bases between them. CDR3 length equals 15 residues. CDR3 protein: CASSLDLLMNTEAFF. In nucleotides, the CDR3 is TGCGCCAGCAGCTTGGATCTCCTAATGAACACTGAAGCTTTCTTT.